This paragraph reports one T cell receptor (beta chain). Its antigen target is currently unknown. Per-base quality was not reported, and no clone a single base away is much larger than it. The CDR3 measures 14 amino acids from cysteine to phenylalanine. Solely the CDR3 DNA is kept, with 42 bases framed from the first base. The V and J ends are trimmed by 2 bases and 5 bases, leaving 15 bases between them. CDR1 and CDR2, looked up from the germline V gene, are SQVTM and ANQGSEA. TCRdb lists the instrument as Illumina HiSeq 2500. Quantitative 5'-RACE with molecular barcodes was the method used to prepare the TCR beta libraries. Per the original workflow: A new computational method based on a probabilistic model of VDJ rearrangement was used to identify disease-linked TCR variants. The public reads were reanalyzed by TCRdb: fastp trimming at Q25, MiXCR alignment, in-frame beta chains only. Every distinct CDR3 protein forms one entry, paired with its most common genes and DNA. The V and J calls and clone size are TCRdb's, not the authors'. The sample table lists about 170,000 distinct CDR3 sequences, 15% to 20% of them with a count of one. Roughly 7.7% of the sample comes from the top ten.

These data come from a study of CD8 T cells in ankylosing spondylitis (dated by TCRdb to the late 2010s). For the study in its entirety: To find TCR variants linked to disease, the study profiled T cell receptor beta repertoires in ankylosing spondylitis patients and healthy donors. Samples of peripheral blood were taken, and for ankylosing spondylitis patients, synovial fluid was collected as well. The full study cohort was made up of roughly 25 ankylosing spondylitis patients and fewer than 120 healthy donors. Overall results and qualifications from the work: Some motif variants were previously reported in synovial fluid and blood of reactive arthritis patients, suggesting common disease-initiation mechanisms. Blood from ankylosing spondylitis patients appeared to be characterized by a TCR beta motif made up of under ten highly homologous amino acid variants. In peripheral blood, the disease-linked clones were found at relatively low frequencies and had a CD8+ phenotype. The disease-linked clones were reported as significantly enriched in matched synovial fluid samples from ankylosing spondylitis patients.

The sequence is built from TRBV29-1 and TRBJ1-2, with no confidently assigned D gene. This receptor was obtained from a male donor with ankylosing spondylitis or in good health (not recorded which). Sequenced material: blood, either unsorted or a sorted T cell fraction (not recorded which). The DNA sequence follows: TGCAGCGTTGAATCCCTTCTCGGTACATATGGCTACACCTTC. Its translation reads: CSVESLLGTYGYTF.